This entry lists 10 T cell receptor beta chains sequenced from one sample in a study of regulatory T cells in long-lasting Graves disease. Sequencing libraries for TCR beta were prepared with iRepertoire HTBI primers and Arm-PCR of CDR3 regions. TCRdb redid the calling of the multiplex PCR reads with MiXCR, one entry per CDR3 protein. The sample holds approximately 540,000 distinct CDR3 sequences, about 12% seen once. Time point: newly diagnosed GD, antithyroid drugs for less than 3 months. Extracted PBMC RNA gave rise to the TCR library. The sample was also reused in another study, on T cells in Graves' hyperthyroidism and ophthalmopathy.

The starting material was peripheral blood mononuclear cells (PBMCs), obtained at new diagnosis, from a patient treated with antithyroid drugs. The receptor source for this set is a woman aged 25-40 years with Graves disease.

Comments on this clonotype: This may stem from a read error, because a much larger clone lies one nucleotide away. As the CDR3 is not closed by the conserved phenylalanine or tryptophan, this likely results from a read error. V usage is TRBV29-1 and J usage is TRBJ1-1; D may be TRBD1 (5 bases). This CDR3 region has 13 residues. Germline assignment: CDR1 SQVTM and CDR2 ANQGSEA. V lost 6 bases and J lost 0, with 11 bases in between. The CDR3 nucleotides are TGCAGCGTGGGGGGACGGCTGAACACTGAAGCTTTCCTT. This encodes CSVGGRLNTEAFL.

This clonotype was found many times. The chain is built from TRBV18 and TRBJ2-1; 10 bases are shared with TRBD2. Per the germline V gene, CDR1 is KGHSH and CDR2 is LQKENI. The CDR3 sequence is 16 residues long. V lost 4 bases, J lost 4 bases, and 7 bases stayed unmatched. This CDR3 reads CASSLLAGETYNEQFF. The CDR3 nucleotides are TGTGCCAGCTCACTCCTAGCGGGAGAAACATACAATGAGCAGTTCTTC. The variable domain in full, with the rest retrieved from reference TRBV18 and TRBJ2-1, is NAGVMQNPRHLVRRRGQEARLRCSPMKGHSHVYWYRQLPEEGLKFMVYLQKENIIDESGMPKERFSAEFPKEGPSILRIQQVVRGDSAAYFCASSLLAGETYNEQFFGPGTRLTVL.

This clonotype occurred a few times. DNA of the CDR3: TGTGCCAGCAGCACCAAGACAGGGAACTATGGCTACACCTTC. Protein sequence: CASSTKTGNYGYTF. This chain uses TRBV9 with TRBJ1-2, with 7 bases matching TRBD1. Germline V CDR1 and CDR2: SGDLS, YYNGEE. The CDR3 contains 14 residues. Germline trimming cut 4 bases from V and 2 bases from J; bases unmatched to any gene: 5.

This CDR3 is CASSLTEDGYTF. The CDR3 DNA reads as TGTGCCAGCAGTTTGACAGAGGATGGCTACACCTTC. The chain combines TRBV28 with TRBJ1-2; a possible D gene is TRBD1 (5 bases). CDR1 is MDHEN, CDR2 SYDVKM, per germline. The CDR3 has 12 amino acids. The V and J ends lost 3 bases and 6 bases respectively, with 8 bases between them.

This clonotype was detected many times. The chain couples TRBV6-1 to TRBJ2-7; D unresolved. Germline V lookup: CDR1 MNHNS, CDR2 SASEGT. The CDR3 extends over 13 amino acids. The V end was cut by 6 bases, the J end by 0 bases, with 9 bases between. CDR3 region: CASRSSSSYEQYF. CDR3 nucleotide sequence: TGTGCCAGCAGAAGTAGCAGCTCCTACGAGCAGTACTTC.

This clonotype was seen only once. This likely reflects a read error, since a far larger clone is one base away. V gene TRBV6-1 combines with J gene TRBJ1-1; no firm D call. V gave up 6 bases and J gave up 11 bases, with 16 bases separating them. Germline assignment: CDR1 MNHNS and CDR2 SASEGT. The CDR3 covers 12 residues. The CDR3 DNA follows: TGTGCCAGCAGACCGGAAGGGCCAAGGGCTTTCTTT. Its protein is CASRPEGPRAFF.

V gene TRBV4-3 combines with J gene TRBJ2-1; D is possibly TRBD2 (5 bases). The V end was cut by 4 bases, the J end by 2 bases, with 24 bases between. The CDR3 is 19 residues long. Germline values: CDR1 LGHNA, CDR2 YSLEER. CDR3 in amino acids: CASSPKATLLAPTYNEQFF. In DNA, the CDR3 is TGCGCCAGCAGCCCTAAAGCGACGCTGCTAGCTCCCACCTACAATGAGCAGTTCTTC.

The rearrangement joins TRBV11-2 to TRBJ1-2, with D unclear. The CDR3 sequence is 11 residues long. The germline CDR1 and CDR2 sequences are SGHAT and FQNNGV. V was trimmed by 3 bases and J by 8 bases, leaving 7 bases between them. The DNA of the CDR3 is TGTGCCAGCAGCTTCAGTGGCGGCTACACCTTC. This codes for CASSFSGGYTF. The entire variable domain, with the rest obtained from reference TRBV11-2 and TRBJ1-2, is as follows: EAGVAQSPRYKIIEKRQSVAFWCNPISGHATLYWYQQILGQGPKLLIQFQNNGVVDDSQLPKDRFSAERLKGVDSTLKIQPAKLEDSAVYLCASSFSGGYTFGSGTRLTVV.

This clonotype was picked up many times. This chain uses TRBV28 with TRBJ2-7, with 8 bases aligning to TRBD1. The ends lost 2 bases at V and 7 bases at J; junction bases unmatched: 22. Germline V gives CDR1 MDHEN, CDR2 SYDVKM. This CDR3 contains 19 residues. The CDR3 sequence: CASSLPGGGQGQNWWEQYF. The CDR3 region has the DNA TGTGCCAGCAGTTTACCTGGGGGTGGACAGGGTCAAAACTGGTGGGAGCAGTACTTC.

This clonotype has a handful of counts. This may come from a read error, since a much larger clone is one base off. V and J are TRBV7-8 and TRBJ2-1, with 7 bases aligning to TRBD1. Germline V gives CDR1 SGHVS, CDR2 FQNEAQ. CDR3 length: 15 amino acids. The CDR3 sequence is CASSPRGQPYSEQFF. In DNA form, the CDR3 reads TGTGCCAGCAGCCCAAGGGGGCAGCCGTACAGTGAGCAGTTCTTC.